One and the same sample provided the 16 T cell receptor beta chains below, sequenced in a study of CD8+CD57+ T cells in acquired aplastic anemia. Sequenced patients had shown CD8+CD57+ cell expansion by flow cytometry. TCR beta VDJ and CDR3 profiles were obtained from a genomic DNA template. TCRdb reprocessed the reads with MiXCR, giving one entry per CDR3 protein. The sample records roughly 280,000 distinct CDR3 sequences, roughly 59% being singletons. What was sequenced was sorted CD4+, CD8+, or CD8+CD57+ T cells (not recorded which) from PBMCs. The receptors come from a human donor with aplastic anemia.

In its sample, this clonotype was seen a few times. This chain uses TRBV29-1 with TRBJ2-7; 8 positions agree with TRBD2. Germline values: CDR1 SQVTM, CDR2 ANQGSEA. The V and J ends lost 0 bases and 0 bases, in that order; junction bases with no gene match: 4. CDR3 length: 15 residues. The CDR3 bases are TGCAGCGTTGAAGATTGGAGCGGGAGCTCCTACGAGCAGTACTTC. Its translation is CSVEDWSGSSYEQYF.

The V and J genes are TRBV10-3 and TRBJ2-7, with TRBD1 matching over 7 bases. Looked up from germline, CDR1 is ENHRY and CDR2 is SYGVKD. V lost 5 bases to trimming and J lost 4 bases; unmatched junction nucleotides: 8. This CDR3 has 14 amino acids. The CDR3 DNA is TGTGCCATCAGTTACAGGGGTACCGGATACGAGCAGTACTTC. Protein product: CAISYRGTGYEQYF.

In its sample, this clonotype was seen a few times. The J gene is TRBJ2-1, the V gene TRBV2; 11 positions agree with TRBD2. The CDR3 runs 16 residues. Germline V gene sequence: CDR1 SNHLY, CDR2 FYNNEI. V was pared by 2 bases and J by 8 bases, with 8 bases of the junction left unmatched. CDR3 coding DNA: TGTGCCAGCAGTGAAAGGGTAGCGGGGGGGCTGGATGAGCAGTTCTTC. Its translation is CASSERVAGGLDEQFF.

The chain couples TRBV2 to TRBJ2-7; 7 bases fit TRBD1. The V gene's germline CDR1 is SNHLY and CDR2 FYNNEI. This CDR3 comprises 15 residues. V lost 3 bases to trimming and J lost 4 bases; unmatched junction nucleotides: 9. CDR3 loop: CASSDDREVLYEQYF. The DNA for the CDR3 is TGTGCCAGCAGTGACGACAGGGAAGTTTTGTACGAGCAGTACTTC.

The rearrangement links TRBV7-9 to TRBJ1-2; 9 positions agree with TRBD1. The CDR3 is 15 residues long. Germline lookup yields CDR1 SEHNR and CDR2 FQNEAQ (reference sequence). Unmatched junction bases numbered 4, after V lost 3 bases and J lost 2 bases. CDR3 nucleotide sequence: TGTGCCAGCAGCTTCGCAGGACAGGGGAACTATGGCTACACCTTC. Translated: CASSFAGQGNYGYTF.

In its sample, this clonotype was seen many times. This chain connects TRBV7-9 to TRBJ1-5; D may be TRBD1 (5 bases). In germline, CDR1 is SEHNR, CDR2 FQNEAQ (reference sequence). V was cut by 1 base and J by 2 bases, with 9 bases left in between. The CDR3 is 15 residues long. CDR3 nucleotides: TGTGCCAGCAGCTTAGAAGGGACGGGCAATCAGCCCCAGCATTTT. Translated, it gives CASSLEGTGNQPQHF. The complete variable domain, with remaining parts taken from reference TRBV7-9 and TRBJ1-5, reads DTGVSQNPRHKITKRGQNVTFRCDPISEHNRLYWYRQTLGQGPEFLTYFQNEAQLEKSRLLSDRFSAERPKGSFSTLEIQRTEQGDSAMYLCASSLEGTGNQPQHFGDGTRLSIL.

This clonotype showed up many times. The rearrangement uses TRBV6-1 and TRBJ2-5; D may correspond to TRBD1 or TRBD2 (5 bases each). Trimming removed 7 bases from V and 6 bases from J, with 15 bases in between. The germline CDR1 and CDR2 sequences are MNHNS and SASEGT. This CDR3 has 13 residues. As DNA, the CDR3 is TGTGCCAGCATTTACCCCGGGGCTAAGACCCAGTACTTC. Translating gives CASIYPGAKTQYF.

This clonotype has at least ten counts. The rearrangement joins TRBV20-1 to TRBJ2-7, with no clear D. V was trimmed by 5 bases and J by 6 bases, leaving 8 bases between them. The CDR3 has 10 residues. Germline lookup yields CDR1 DFQATT and CDR2 SNEGSKA (reference sequence). The CDR3 region is CSAQVVEQYF. CDR3 bases: TGCAGTGCTCAGGTGGTCGAGCAGTACTTC.

The gene calls are TRBV7-9 and TRBJ2-5, with 7 nucleotides matching TRBD1. The germline V gene encodes CDR1 SEHNR and CDR2 FQNEAQ (reference sequence). This CDR3 spans 14 amino acids. Germline trimming cut 5 bases from V and 2 bases from J; bases unmatched to any gene: 5. The CDR3, as DNA: TGTGCCAGCAGCGTACTACAGGGGCAAGAGACCCAGTACTTC. It translates to CASSVLQGQETQYF.

There are a few counts of this clonotype. V usage is TRBV19 and J usage is TRBJ2-3; TRBD2 aligns across 7 bases. The CDR3 is 16 amino acids. The germline V gene has CDR1 LNHDA and CDR2 SQIVND (reference sequence). With 3 bases clipped from V and 6 bases from J, the junction kept 12 bases outside the gene matches. DNA for the CDR3: TGTGCCAGTAGTATGAGGGCGGGGGTGAGACAGGATACGCAGTATTTT. Translating it yields CASSMRAGVRQDTQYF.

A few counts support this clonotype. The chain couples TRBV20-1 to TRBJ2-3, with D tentatively TRBD2 (5 bases). The length of the CDR3 is 13 residues. Germline V lookup: CDR1 DFQATT, CDR2 SNEGSKA (reference sequence). Trimming took 2 bases from V and 4 from J, leaving 10 bases between them. In nucleotides, the CDR3 is TGCAGTGCTAGACGCCTAGCTCCAGATACGCAGTATTTT. Translation gives CSARRLAPDTQYF.

This clonotype came up a few times. The J gene is TRBJ2-7, the V gene TRBV20-1; D might be TRBD2 (5 bases). CDR1 DFQATT and CDR2 SNEGSKA come from the germline V gene (reference sequence). V lost 1 base, J lost 1 base, and 11 bases lay in between. The CDR3 extends over 14 amino acids. This CDR3 is CSARVGSASYEQYV. The DNA of the CDR3 is TGCAGTGCTAGAGTGGGTAGCGCGTCCTACGAGCAGTACGTC.

The CDR3 nucleotides are TGTGCCATCAGTGAGTCCCTGGCAGGATACAGCAATCAGCCCCAGCATTTT. As protein: CAISESLAGYSNQPQHF. This chain links TRBV10-3 with TRBJ1-5, with unresolved D. V was clipped by 0 bases and J by 1 base, with 13 bases between them. CDR3 length equals 17 residues. From germline, CDR1 is ENHRY and CDR2 SYGVKD.

This chain links TRBV2 with TRBJ2-3; possible D gene TRBD1, 5 bases. CDR1 is SNHLY and CDR2 is FYNNEI in the germline V gene. Trimming cost V 3 bases and J 1 base, with 8 bases left between them. This CDR3 region has 14 residues. The CDR3 sequence is CASSDVRGTDTQYF. CDR3 coding DNA: TGTGCCAGCAGTGATGTCAGGGGCACAGATACGCAGTATTTT.

This chain's CDR3 is CASSSPEAAGPRITDTQYF. CDR3 DNA: TGTGCCAGCAGTTCACCCGAGGCAGCGGGTCCGCGGATTACAGATACGCAGTATTTT. The genes are TRBV12-3 or TRBV12-4 and TRBJ2-3; D perhaps matches TRBD2 (6 bases). With 4 bases removed from V and 3 bases from J, the gap between germline ends came to 26 bases. This CDR3 is 19 amino acids long.

With regard to this clonotype: One end of the junction fails to match germline, which may point to a read error. V gene TRBV12-3 or TRBV12-4 combines with J gene TRBJ1-1; D is possibly TRBD1 (6 bases). There are 14 residues in the CDR3. CDR3 loop: CASSPGQTNGEAFF. DNA of the CDR3: TGCGCCAGCAGCCCTGGACAGACAAACGGTGAAGCTTTCTTT.